This T cell receptor (beta chain) was profiled in a study of T cells after yellow fever vaccination. Study overall: Preparation used SMART-Seq v4 Ultra Low Input for the low-cell-number fractions. Study results and limitations: Peaking faster, on day 5 versus 15, the secondary response was nonetheless weaker. Contamination of FACS-sorted repertoires by abundant clonotypes from the bulk population could occur.

Germline V gene sequence: CDR1 SGHVS, CDR2 FQNEAQ. The CDR3 contains 14 residues. V shed 6 bases and J 3 bases; nucleotides not matched to a gene: 7. TCRdb itself ran the 5' RACE reads through MiXCR, one entry per CDR3 protein. The sample lists 300,000 to 400,000 distinct CDR3 sequences, about an eighth occurring once. Points on this clonotype: Its antigen is as yet unknown.

The sample was CD4+ T cells sorted from PBMCs, taken 15 days after the yellow fever booster vaccination. This sequence was found in a man younger than 35 who received the YFV17D yellow fever vaccine. The chain has TRBV7-8 and TRBJ2-7; 8 bases line up with TRBD2. For the CDR3, the DNA is TGTGCCAGCAGTTGGACCGGGACTAGCTACGAGCAGTACTTC. Its translation is CASSWTGTSYEQYF.